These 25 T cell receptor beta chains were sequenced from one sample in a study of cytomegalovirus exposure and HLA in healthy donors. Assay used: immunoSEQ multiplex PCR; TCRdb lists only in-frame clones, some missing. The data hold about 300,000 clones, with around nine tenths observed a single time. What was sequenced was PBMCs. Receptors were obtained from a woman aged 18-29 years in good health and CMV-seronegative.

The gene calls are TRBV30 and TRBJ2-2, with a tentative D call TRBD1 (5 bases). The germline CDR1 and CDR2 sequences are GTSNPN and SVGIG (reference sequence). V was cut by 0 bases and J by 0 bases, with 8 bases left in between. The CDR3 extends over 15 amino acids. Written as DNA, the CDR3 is TGTGCCTGGAGTGTATGGGGCGCGAACACCGGGGAGCTGTTTTTT. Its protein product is CAWSVWGANTGELFF.

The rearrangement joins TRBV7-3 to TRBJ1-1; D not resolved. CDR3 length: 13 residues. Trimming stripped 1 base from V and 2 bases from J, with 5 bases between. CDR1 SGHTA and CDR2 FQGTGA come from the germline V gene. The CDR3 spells CASSLIRNTEAFF. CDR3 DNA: TGTGCCAGCAGCTTAATCAGAAACACTGAAGCTTTCTTT.

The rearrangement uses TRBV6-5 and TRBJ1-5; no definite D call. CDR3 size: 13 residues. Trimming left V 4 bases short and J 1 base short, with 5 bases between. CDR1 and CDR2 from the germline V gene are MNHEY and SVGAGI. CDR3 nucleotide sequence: TGTGCCAGCAGTTCCAAAAGCAATCAGCCCCAGCATTTT. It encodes CASSSKSNQPQHF.

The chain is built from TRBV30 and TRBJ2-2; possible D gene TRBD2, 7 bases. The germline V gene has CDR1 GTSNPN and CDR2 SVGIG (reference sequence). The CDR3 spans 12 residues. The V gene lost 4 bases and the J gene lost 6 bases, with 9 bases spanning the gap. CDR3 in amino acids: CAWIGGAGELFF. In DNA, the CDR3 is TGTGCCTGGATAGGGGGGGCCGGGGAGCTGTTTTTT.

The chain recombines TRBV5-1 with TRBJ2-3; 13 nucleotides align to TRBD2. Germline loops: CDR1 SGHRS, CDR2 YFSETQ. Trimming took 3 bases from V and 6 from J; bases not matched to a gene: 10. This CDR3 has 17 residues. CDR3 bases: TGCGCCAGCAGCTCAGGACTAGCGGGAGTCCCGGGGGATACGCAGTATTTT. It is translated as CASSSGLAGVPGDTQYF.

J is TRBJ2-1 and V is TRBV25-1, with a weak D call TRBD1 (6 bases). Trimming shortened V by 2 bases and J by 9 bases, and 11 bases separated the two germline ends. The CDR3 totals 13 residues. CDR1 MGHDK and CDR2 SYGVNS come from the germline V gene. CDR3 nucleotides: TGTGCCAGCAGTGAAGCAGGGGCGAGTGAGCAGTTCTTC. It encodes CASSEAGASEQFF.

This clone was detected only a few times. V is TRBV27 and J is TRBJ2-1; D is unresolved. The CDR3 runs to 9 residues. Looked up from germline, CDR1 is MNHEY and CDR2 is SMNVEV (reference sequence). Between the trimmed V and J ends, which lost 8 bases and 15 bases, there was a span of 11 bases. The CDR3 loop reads CASSSGAFF. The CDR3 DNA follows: TGTGCCAGCTCATCGGGTGCGTTCTTC.

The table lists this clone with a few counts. Here the CDR3 reads CASSFDLPGGADNSPLHF. As DNA, the CDR3 is TGCGCCAGCAGCTTTGACCTGCCGGGGGGAGCGGATAATTCACCCCTCCACTTT. The V call is TRBV5-1, the J call TRBJ1-6; TRBD1 might be the D (5 bases). The CDR3 spans 18 residues. CDR1 and CDR2 (germline): SGHRS, YFSETQ. Trimming removed 2 bases at V and 5 bases at J, with 20 bases between. Full variable domain (outside the CDR3, taken from reference TRBV5-1 and TRBJ1-6): KAGVTQTPRYLIKTRGQQVTLSCSPISGHRSVSWYQQTPGQGLQFLFEYFSETQRNKGNFPGRFSGRQFSNSRSEMNVSTLELGDSALYLCASSFDLPGGADNSPLHFGNGTRLTVT.

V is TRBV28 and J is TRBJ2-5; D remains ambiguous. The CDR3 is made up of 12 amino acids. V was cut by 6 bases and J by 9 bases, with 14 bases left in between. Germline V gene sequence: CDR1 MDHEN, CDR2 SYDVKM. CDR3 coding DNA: TGTGCCAGCAGCCCAACGAGTGCCGCCCAGTACTTC. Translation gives CASSPTSAAQYF. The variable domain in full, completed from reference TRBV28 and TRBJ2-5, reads DVKVTQSSRYLVKRTGEKVFLECVQDMDHENMFWYRQDPGLGLRLIYFSYDVKMKEKGDIPEGYSVSREKKERFSLILESASTNQTSMYLCASSPTSAAQYFGPGTRLLVL.

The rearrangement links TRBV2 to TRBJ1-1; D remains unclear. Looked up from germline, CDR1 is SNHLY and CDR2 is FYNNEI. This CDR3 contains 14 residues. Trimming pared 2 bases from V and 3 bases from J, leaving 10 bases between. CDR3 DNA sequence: TGTGCCAGCAGTGAACGGGTACTCGACACTGAAGCTTTCTTT. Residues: CASSERVLDTEAFF.

The DNA of the CDR3 is TGTGCCAGCAGCTTGGGAGGGAGCAACACCGGGGAGCTGTTTTTT. Its translation is CASSLGGSNTGELFF. The chain carries TRBV5-4 and TRBJ2-2; TRBD2 might be the D (5 bases). Germline V gives CDR1 SGHNT, CDR2 YYREEE (reference sequence). Between the trimmed V and J ends, which lost 0 bases and 2 bases, there was a span of 8 bases. The CDR3 consists of 15 residues.

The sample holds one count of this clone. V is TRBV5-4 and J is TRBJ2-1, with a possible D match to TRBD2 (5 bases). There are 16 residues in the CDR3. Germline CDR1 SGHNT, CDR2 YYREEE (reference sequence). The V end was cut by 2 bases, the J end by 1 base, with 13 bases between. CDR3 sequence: CASSFGGLMSYNEQFF. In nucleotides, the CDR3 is TGTGCCAGCAGCTTTGGCGGGCTGATGTCCTACAATGAGCAGTTCTTC. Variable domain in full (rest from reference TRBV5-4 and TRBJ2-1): ETGVTQSPTHLIKTRGQQVTLRCSSQSGHNTVSWYQQALGQGPQFIFQYYREEENGRGNFPPRFSGLQFPNYSSELNVNALELDDSALYLCASSFGGLMSYNEQFFGPGTRLTVL.

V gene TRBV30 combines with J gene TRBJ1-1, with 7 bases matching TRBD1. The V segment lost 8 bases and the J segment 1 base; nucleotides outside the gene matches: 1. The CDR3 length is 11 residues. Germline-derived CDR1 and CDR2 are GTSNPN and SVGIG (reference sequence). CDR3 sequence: CAGQANTEAFF. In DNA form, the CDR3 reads TGTGCCGGACAGGCGAACACTGAAGCTTTCTTT.

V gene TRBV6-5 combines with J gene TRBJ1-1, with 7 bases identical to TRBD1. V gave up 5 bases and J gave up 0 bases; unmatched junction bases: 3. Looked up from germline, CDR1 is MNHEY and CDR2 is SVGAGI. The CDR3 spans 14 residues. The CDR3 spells CASSAGQLNTEAFF. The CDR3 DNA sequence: TGTGCCAGCAGTGCGGGACAGTTGAACACTGAAGCTTTCTTT.

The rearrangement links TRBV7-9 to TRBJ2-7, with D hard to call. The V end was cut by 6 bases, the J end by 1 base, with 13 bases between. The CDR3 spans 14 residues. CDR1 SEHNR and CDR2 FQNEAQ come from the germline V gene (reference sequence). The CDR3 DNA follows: TGTGCCAGCAGTCAGTCGGGTGGTTCCTACGAGCAGTACTTC. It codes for CASSQSGGSYEQYF.

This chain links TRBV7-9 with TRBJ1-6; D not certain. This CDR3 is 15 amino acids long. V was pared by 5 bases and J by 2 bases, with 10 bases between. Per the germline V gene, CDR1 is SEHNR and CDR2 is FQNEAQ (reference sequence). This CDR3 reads CASSPLSAYNSPLHF. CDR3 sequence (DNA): TGTGCCAGCAGCCCCCTGTCTGCCTATAATTCACCCCTCCACTTT.

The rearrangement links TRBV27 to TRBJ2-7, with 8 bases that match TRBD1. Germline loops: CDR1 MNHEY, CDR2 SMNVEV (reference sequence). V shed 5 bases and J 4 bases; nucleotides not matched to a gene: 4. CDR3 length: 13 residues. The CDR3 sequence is CASSTGTGYEQYF. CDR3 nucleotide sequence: TGTGCCAGCAGTACCGGGACAGGATACGAGCAGTACTTC.

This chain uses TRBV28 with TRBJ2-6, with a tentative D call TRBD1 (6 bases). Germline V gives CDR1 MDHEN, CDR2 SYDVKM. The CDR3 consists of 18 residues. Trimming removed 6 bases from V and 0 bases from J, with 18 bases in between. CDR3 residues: CASRPDSPPVSGANVLTF. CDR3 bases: TGTGCCAGCAGGCCGGACAGCCCACCTGTCTCTGGGGCCAACGTCCTGACTTTC.

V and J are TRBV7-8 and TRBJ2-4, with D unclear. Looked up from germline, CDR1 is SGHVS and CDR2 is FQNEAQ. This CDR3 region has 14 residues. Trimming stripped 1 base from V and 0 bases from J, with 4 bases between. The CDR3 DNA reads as TGTGCCAGCAGCTTAGTCGGAGCCAAAAACATTCAGTACTTC. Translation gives CASSLVGAKNIQYF.

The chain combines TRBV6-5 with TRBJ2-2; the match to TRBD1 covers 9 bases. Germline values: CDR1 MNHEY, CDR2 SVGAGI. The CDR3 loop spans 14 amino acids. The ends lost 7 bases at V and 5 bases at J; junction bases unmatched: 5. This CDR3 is CASKQQGATGELFF. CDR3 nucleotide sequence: TGTGCCAGCAAACAACAGGGGGCAACCGGGGAGCTGTTTTTT.

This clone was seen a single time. CDR3 sequence: CASSFTGTRDYEQYF. The CDR3 DNA is TGTGCCAGCAGTTTTACCGGGACTCGGGACTACGAGCAGTACTTC. The chain carries TRBV28 and TRBJ2-7; maybe TRBD2 (6 bases). Germline CDR1 is MDHEN and CDR2 is SYDVKM. The CDR3 is made up of 15 amino acids. Trimming cost V 3 bases and J 3 bases, with 15 bases left between them. The entire variable domain, with the rest obtained from reference TRBV28 and TRBJ2-7, is as follows: DVKVTQSSRYLVKRTGEKVFLECVQDMDHENMFWYRQDPGLGLRLIYFSYDVKMKEKGDIPEGYSVSREKKERFSLILESASTNQTSMYLCASSFTGTRDYEQYFGPGTRLTVT.

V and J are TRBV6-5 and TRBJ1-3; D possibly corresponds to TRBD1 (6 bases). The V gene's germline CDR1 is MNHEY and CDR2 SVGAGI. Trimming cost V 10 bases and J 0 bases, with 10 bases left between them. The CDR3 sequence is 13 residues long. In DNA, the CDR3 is TGTGCCACCGGACAGCTCTCTGGAAACACCATATATTTT. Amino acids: CATGQLSGNTIYF.

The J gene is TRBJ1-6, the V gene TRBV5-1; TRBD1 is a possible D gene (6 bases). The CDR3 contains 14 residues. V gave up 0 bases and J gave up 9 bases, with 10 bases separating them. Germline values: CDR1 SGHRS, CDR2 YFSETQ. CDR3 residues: CASSLGQGSSPLHF. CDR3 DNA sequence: TGCGCCAGCAGCTTGGGTCAGGGGAGTTCACCCCTCCACTTT.

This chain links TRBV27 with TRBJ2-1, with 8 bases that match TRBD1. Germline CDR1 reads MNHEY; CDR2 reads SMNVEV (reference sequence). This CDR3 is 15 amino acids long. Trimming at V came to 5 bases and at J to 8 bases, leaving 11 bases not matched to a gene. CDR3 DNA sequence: TGTGCCAGCAGTGCCTACAGGGGGGATTTCGATGAGCAGTTCTTC. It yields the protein CASSAYRGDFDEQFF.

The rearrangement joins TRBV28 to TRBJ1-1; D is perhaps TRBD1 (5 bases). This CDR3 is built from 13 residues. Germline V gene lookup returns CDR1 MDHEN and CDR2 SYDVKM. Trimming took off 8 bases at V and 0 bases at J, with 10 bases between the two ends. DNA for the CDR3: TGTGCCAGCCACCGGGGGGTGAACACTGAAGCTTTCTTT. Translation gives CASHRGVNTEAFF.